These T cell receptor beta chains were read from a single sample in a study of blood T cell repertoires in COVID-19. This table comes from immunoSEQ multiplex PCR, and its TCRdb copy is limited to in-frame clones, with some not included. This sample has 300,000 to 350,000 clones, with about 90% found just once. The sample was peripheral blood. The receptors stem from a woman in her 30s with COVID-19, enrolled during active disease. Each CDR3 is given with its conserved first and last residue. The D gene is left open where the match is weak. Clone size is given for some rows only: seen once, a few or many times, or a class if the clone is expanded.

clone_size: NA
d_call: TRBD1
v_call: TRBV20-1
j_call: TRBJ1-2
cdr3_nt: TGCAGTGCTAGTGCCCCGGGACAGGGGATCTATGGCTACACCTTC
cdr3_aa: CSASAPGQGIYGYTF

clone_size: NA
d_call: NA
v_call: TRBV11-2
j_call: TRBJ2-7
cdr3_nt: TGTGCCAGCAGCTTAAACGGAGGGAGCTCCTACGAGCAGTACTTC
cdr3_aa: CASSLNGGSSYEQYF

clone_size: NA
d_call: NA
v_call: TRBV6-5
j_call: TRBJ1-3
cdr3_nt: TGTGCCAGCAGTTACCCAGCCAGCGGGTTTGAGAACACCATATATTTT
cdr3_aa: CASSYPASGFENTIYF

clone_size: NA
d_call: TRBD2
v_call: TRBV5-6
j_call: TRBJ2-2
cdr3_nt: TGTGCCAGCAGCTCCGGGACTAGAGTGAACACCGGGGAGCTGTTTTTT
cdr3_aa: CASSSGTRVNTGELFF

clone_size: NA
d_call: NA
v_call: TRBV27
j_call: TRBJ1-6
cdr3_nt: TGTGCCAGCAGTCCCCGGACGGGACCGGGGGTAAATTCACCCCTCCACTTT
cdr3_aa: CASSPRTGPGVNSPLHF

clone_size: NA
d_call: NA
v_call: TRBV18
j_call: TRBJ2-2
cdr3_nt: TGTGCCAGCTCACCGAGTTCCGGGGAGCTGTTTTTT
cdr3_aa: CASSPSSGELFF

clone_size: NA
d_call: NA
v_call: TRBV10-3
j_call: TRBJ2-7
cdr3_nt: TGTGCCATCAGTGAAAGGTCAAAAGAGGGCGAGCAGTACTTC
cdr3_aa: CAISERSKEGEQYF

clone_size: NA
d_call: TRBD1
v_call: TRBV15
j_call: TRBJ1-6
cdr3_nt: TGTGCCACCGGTAGGGACAGCTATAATTCACCCCTCCACTTT
cdr3_aa: CATGRDSYNSPLHF

clone_size: NA
d_call: TRBD1
v_call: TRBV28
j_call: TRBJ1-1
cdr3_nt: TGTGCCAGCAGTCTCCGGGACAGGCAAGCTTTCTTT
cdr3_aa: CASSLRDRQAFF

clone_size: NA
d_call: TRBD2
v_call: TRBV11-2
j_call: TRBJ2-1
cdr3_nt: TGTGCCAGCAGCTTAGCGGGAGGTAGATACAATGAGCAGTTCTTC
cdr3_aa: CASSLAGGRYNEQFF

clone_size: NA
d_call: NA
v_call: TRBV2
j_call: TRBJ2-1
cdr3_nt: TGTGCCAGCAGACGAGAGGTAGTCTCCTACAATGAGCAGTTCTTC
cdr3_aa: CASRREVVSYNEQFF

clone_size: NA
d_call: TRBD1
v_call: TRBV2
j_call: TRBJ1-6
cdr3_nt: TGTGCCAGCAGTCCCCGGGACAGGGATAATTCACCCCTCCACTTT
cdr3_aa: CASSPRDRDNSPLHF

clone_size: few
d_call: NA
v_call: TRBV5-6
j_call: TRBJ1-3
cdr3_nt: TGTGCCAGCAGCCCGGACGGGCCTAAGCGGACTGGAAACACCATATATTTT
cdr3_aa: CASSPDGPKRTGNTIYF

clone_size: NA
d_call: TRBD1
v_call: TRBV5-1
j_call: TRBJ1-2
cdr3_nt: TGCGCCAGCAGCTACAGCTCGACAGGGGATCGGGGCTACACCTTC
cdr3_aa: CASSYSSTGDRGYTF

clone_size: few
d_call: TRBD1
v_call: TRBV13
j_call: TRBJ1-6
cdr3_nt: TGTGCCAGCAGCCCAGACAGGGGACGAAATTCACCCCTCCACTTT
cdr3_aa: CASSPDRGRNSPLHF

clone_size: NA
d_call: NA
v_call: TRBV6-5
j_call: TRBJ1-2
cdr3_nt: TGTGCCAGCAGTTCTACAGGGATCTATGGCTACACCTTC
cdr3_aa: CASSSTGIYGYTF

clone_size: NA
d_call: TRBD1
v_call: TRBV9
j_call: TRBJ1-2
cdr3_nt: TGTGCCAGCAGCACCCGGGACAGTCTATACTATGGCTACACCTTC
cdr3_aa: CASSTRDSLYYGYTF

clone_size: NA
d_call: NA
v_call: TRBV10-3
j_call: TRBJ1-4
cdr3_nt: TGTGCCATCAGTGGGGGTCAGGGAGGTGCAACTAATGAAAAACTGTTTTTT
cdr3_aa: CAISGGQGGATNEKLFF

clone_size: NA
d_call: TRBD2
v_call: TRBV4-2
j_call: TRBJ2-3
cdr3_nt: TGTGCCAGCAGCCAAGGGCCTAGCGGGGCTAGCACAGATACGCAGTATTTT
cdr3_aa: CASSQGPSGASTDTQYF

clone_size: NA
d_call: TRBD1
v_call: TRBV28
j_call: TRBJ2-7
cdr3_nt: TGTGCCAGCGGGTTCGGGACAGGATCTAACGAGCAGTACTTC
cdr3_aa: CASGFGTGSNEQYF

clone_size: once
d_call: TRBD1
v_call: TRBV27
j_call: TRBJ1-6
cdr3_nt: TGTGCCAGCAGTTTACGGACAGGGAGGCAGTCACCCCTCCACTTT
cdr3_aa: CASSLRTGRQSPLHF

clone_size: NA
d_call: NA
v_call: TRBV7-9
j_call: TRBJ1-2
cdr3_nt: TGTGCCAGCACCCCAGGGAACAACTATGGCTACACCTTC
cdr3_aa: CASTPGNNYGYTF

clone_size: few
d_call: NA
v_call: TRBV29-1
j_call: TRBJ2-5
cdr3_nt: TGCAGCGGCGGTGATCGCCAAGAGACCCAGTACTTC
cdr3_aa: CSGGDRQETQYF